The clone carrying this TCR beta chain occurred a few times. The sample originates from a study of T-cell reconstitution after alpha-beta-depleted transplantation in children. Unique molecular identifiers were used to barcode this TCRbeta library. Each CDR3 protein is one row after TCRdb ran MiXCR on the PCR reads. The table lists 250,000 to 350,000 distinct CDR3 sequences, approximately 9.8% of them singletons. The CDR3 extends over 14 amino acids. Trimming shortened V by 4 bases and J by 2 bases, and 9 bases separated the two germline ends. Sequencing used PBMCs from the stem cell graft donor, obtained from the stem cell graft. This rearrangement joins TRBV12-3 or TRBV12-4 to TRBJ1-5; D not resolved. The TCR originated in a human donor who donated a stem cell graft to a child with SCID. The CDR3 coding sequence is TGTGCCAGCAGTTCGGACGGGGGCAATCAGCCCCAGCATTTT. This gives the protein CASSSDGGNQPQHF.